The 30 T cell receptor beta chains below all came from one sample that was sequenced in a study of cytomegalovirus exposure and HLA in healthy donors. In the PCR, 60 Vbeta and 13 Jbeta primers were used. Clones were read by immunoSEQ multiplex PCR, and TCRdb kept only the in-frame ones, dropping some. This sample carries nearly 80,000 clones, 79% of them seen once, and the ten largest clones take around 22%. Sequenced material: PBMCs. Every receptor here comes from a woman aged 40 to 50 in good health and CMV-seropositive.

This sequence joins TRBV6-5 and TRBJ1-2; tentative D call: TRBD1 (5 bases). Trimming left V 1 base short and J 2 bases short, with 11 bases between. Per the germline V gene, CDR1 is MNHEY and CDR2 is SVGAGI. CDR3 length: 15 amino acids. CDR3 sequence reads: CASSYFRAGNYGYTF. The CDR3 bases are TGTGCCAGCAGTTACTTCAGAGCAGGGAACTATGGCTACACCTTC.

The chain joins TRBV15 to TRBJ2-7, with TRBD1 matching over 11 bases. Germline CDR1 LNHNV, CDR2 YYDKDF (reference sequence). Trimming cost V 6 bases and J 2 bases; bases outside gene matches: 3. The CDR3 loop spans 14 amino acids. Here the CDR3 reads CATRADRGPYEQYF. As DNA, the CDR3 is TGTGCCACCAGGGCGGACAGGGGGCCCTACGAGCAGTACTTC.

The chain recombines TRBV7-9 with TRBJ1-5, with D hard to call. This CDR3 is 13 amino acids long. The germline V gene has CDR1 SEHNR and CDR2 FQNEAQ (reference sequence). The V end was cut by 1 base, the J end by 6 bases, with 7 bases between. The CDR3 DNA is TGTGCCAGCAGCTTAGAAGGCGGTCAGCCCCAGCATTTT. Residues: CASSLEGGQPQHF. Drawing the rest from reference TRBV7-9 and TRBJ1-5, the complete variable domain is DTGVSQNPRHKITKRGQNVTFRCDPISEHNRLYWYRQTLGQGPEFLTYFQNEAQLEKSRLLSDRFSAERPKGSFSTLEIQRTEQGDSAMYLCASSLEGGQPQHFGDGTRLSIL.

This sequence joins TRBV9 and TRBJ2-3; 7 bases map to TRBD2. Germline trimming cut 3 bases from V and 4 bases from J; bases unmatched to any gene: 2. CDR3 length: 13 residues. Germline CDR1 reads SGDLS; CDR2 reads YYNGEE. This chain's CDR3 is CASSGTSADTQYF. CDR3 bases: TGTGCCAGCAGCGGGACTAGTGCAGATACGCAGTATTTT.

This chain joins TRBV28 and TRBJ2-1; TRBD2 matches at 11 bases. V lost 4 bases and J lost 4; bases outside the gene matches: 6. This CDR3 spans 16 amino acids. Germline lookup yields CDR1 MDHEN and CDR2 SYDVKM. CDR3: CASSSDGTSGYNEQFF. Written as DNA, the CDR3 is TGTGCCAGCAGTTCCGACGGGACTAGCGGATACAATGAGCAGTTCTTC.

The CDR3 here is CASSRRLAGGGETQYF. As DNA, the CDR3 is TGTGCCAGCAGCAGAAGGCTAGCGGGAGGGGGAGAGACCCAGTACTTC. The rearrangement uses TRBV13 and TRBJ2-5; 12 nucleotides line up with TRBD2. V dropped 5 bases and J dropped 4; count of bases not matched to a gene: 8. The CDR3 is 16 residues long. The germline V gene has CDR1 PRHDT and CDR2 FYEKMQ (reference sequence).

This chain uses TRBV5-4 with TRBJ1-2; no clear D gene. V lost 0 bases and J 4 bases, leaving 10 bases between the germline ends. CDR1 and CDR2 from the germline V gene are SGHNT and YYREEE (reference sequence). The CDR3 contains 14 residues. The CDR3 loop reads CASSLDPQSYGYTF. DNA of the CDR3: TGTGCCAGCAGCTTGGACCCACAGAGCTATGGCTACACCTTC.

This sequence joins TRBV9 and TRBJ1-4; TRBD1 might be the D (5 bases). This CDR3 contains 14 residues. V was trimmed by 0 bases and J by 5 bases, leaving 8 bases between them. Per germline, CDR1 SGDLS and CDR2 YYNGEE. The CDR3 DNA is TGTGCCAGCAGCGTAGCTGGGGGGAATGAAAAACTGTTTTTT. Translating gives CASSVAGGNEKLFF.

DNA of the CDR3: TGCGCCAGCAGCCAGGGACAGGGCGTTCGAGAGACCCAGTACTTC. It translates to CASSQGQGVRETQYF. The chain has TRBV4-1 and TRBJ2-5; TRBD1 aligns across 9 bases. The CDR3 is 15 residues long. Germline values: CDR1 MGHRA, CDR2 YSYEKL. Losses at the gene ends were 3 bases for V and 4 bases for J; bases not matched to a gene: 6.

The chain has TRBV10-3 and TRBJ1-4; 9 bases align to TRBD1. The CDR3 consists of 17 residues. Germline lookup yields CDR1 ENHRY and CDR2 SYGVKD. With V trimmed by 0 bases and J by 0 bases, 2 bases remained unmatched. The CDR3 region is CAISESTGGTTNEKLFF. As DNA, the CDR3 is TGTGCCATCAGTGAGTCGACAGGGGGAACAACTAATGAAAAACTGTTTTTT.

Comments on this clone: Other DNA sequences in this specimen translate into the identical CDR3. The V call is TRBV5-4, the J call TRBJ1-1, with D tentatively TRBD1 (5 bases). The V gene's germline CDR1 is SGHNT and CDR2 YYREEE (reference sequence). V was cut by 2 bases and J by 1 base, with 9 bases left in between. The CDR3 contains 14 residues. CDR3 residues: CASSLSRANTEAFF. The CDR3 DNA follows: TGTGCCAGCAGCTTATCCAGGGCGAACACTGAAGCTTTCTTT.

This clone was counted only a few times. The rearrangement joins TRBV25-1 to TRBJ2-1; 11 positions match TRBD2. J lost 2 bases, V lost 3 bases, and 3 bases had no gene match. Germline-derived CDR1 and CDR2 are MGHDK and SYGVNS. The CDR3 consists of 16 residues. The chain's CDR3 is CASSDSSGGPYNEQFF. In DNA, the CDR3 is TGTGCCAGCAGTGATTCTAGCGGGGGGCCCTACAATGAGCAGTTCTTC.

The V and J genes are TRBV5-4 and TRBJ2-5; 9 positions agree with TRBD1. V dropped 4 bases and J dropped 7; count of bases not matched to a gene: 8. The CDR3 runs 14 residues. Germline V gene data show CDR1 as SGHNT and CDR2 as YYREEE (reference sequence). CDR3 in amino acids: CASSRDREKGTQYF. CDR3 DNA: TGTGCCAGCAGCCGGGACAGGGAAAAAGGGACCCAGTACTTC. Looking up the rest from reference TRBV5-4 and TRBJ2-5 gives the full variable domain: ETGVTQSPTHLIKTRGQQVTLRCSSQSGHNTVSWYQQALGQGPQFIFQYYREEENGRGNFPPRFSGLQFPNYSSELNVNALELDDSALYLCASSRDREKGTQYFGPGTRLLVL.

The V and J genes are TRBV5-1 and TRBJ1-5; D is unresolved. This CDR3 is 15 amino acids long. Germline loops: CDR1 SGHRS, CDR2 YFSETQ. V was clipped by 0 bases and J by 0 bases, with 7 bases between them. CDR3 sequence reads: CASSLDSYSNQPQHF. The CDR3 coding sequence is TGCGCCAGCAGCTTGGACAGCTATAGCAATCAGCCCCAGCATTTT.

About this clone: One end of the junction varies from germline; a read error may be responsible. The chain employs TRBV18 and TRBJ2-1; 12 bases map to TRBD1. Germline V gene sequence: CDR1 KGHSH, CDR2 LQKENI. The CDR3 runs to 15 residues. CDR3 sequence reads: CASSGTGGSNNEQFF. DNA of the CDR3: TGTGCCAGCTCGGGGACAGGGGGCTCCAACAATGAGCAGTTCTTC.

Only a few counts were recorded for this clone. The rearrangement uses TRBV5-1 and TRBJ2-1, with D perhaps TRBD1 (6 bases). Germline-derived CDR1 and CDR2 are SGHRS and YFSETQ. V was clipped by 6 bases and J by 14 bases, with 21 bases between them. The CDR3 length is 13 residues. As DNA, the CDR3 is TGCGCCAGCACCCCTGGGGGCAGGCATAGAAAGTTCTTC. Protein: CASTPGGRHRKFF.

Only a few counts were recorded for this clone. The V gene is TRBV9, the J gene TRBJ2-3; TRBD2 agrees at 10 bases. Germline CDR1 and CDR2: SGDLS and YYNGEE. The CDR3 consists of 17 residues. The J segment lost 1 base and the V segment lost 1 base, leaving 6 bases of the junction unmatched. The CDR3 nucleotides read TGTGCCAGCAGCGTACGGCTAGCGGGAGCCGGCACAGATACGCAGTATTTT. It yields the protein CASSVRLAGAGTDTQYF. The full variable domain, its missing parts supplied by reference TRBV9 and TRBJ2-3, is DSGVTQTPKHLITATGQRVTLRCSPRSGDLSVYWYQQSLDQGLQFLIQYYNGEERAKGNILERFSAQQFPDLHSELNLSSLELGDSALYFCASSVRLAGAGTDTQYFGPGTRLTVL.

The chain recombines TRBV7-6 with TRBJ1-4; D may be TRBD1 (6 bases). CDR1 is SGHVS and CDR2 is FNYEAQ in the germline V gene. V was cut by 2 bases and J by 4 bases, with 20 bases left in between. The CDR3 sequence is 18 residues long. As DNA, the CDR3 is TGTGCCAGCAGCTTATCCGTCGGGGGGGCGCAGAATAATGAAAAACTGTTTTTT. This gives the protein CASSLSVGGAQNNEKLFF.

This clone was observed once. The chain uses TRBV29-1 and TRBJ2-5; D remains unclear. CDR1 and CDR2 from the germline V gene are SQVTM and ANQGSEA. The CDR3 is 13 amino acids. Trimming cost V 4 bases and J 0 bases, with 9 bases left between them. The CDR3 here is CSVGLRYQETQYF. In DNA, the CDR3 is TGCAGCGTTGGTCTGCGTTACCAAGAGACCCAGTACTTC. Based on the CDR3 plus reference TRBV29-1 and TRBJ2-5, the full variable domain is SAVISQKPSRDICQRGTSLTIQCQVDSQVTMMFWYRQQPGQSLTLIATANQGSEATYESGFVIDKFPISRPNLTFSTLTVSNMSPEDSSIYLCSVGLRYQETQYFGPGTRLLVL.

The chain uses TRBV27 and TRBJ2-1; 11 positions agree with TRBD2. CDR1 and CDR2 (germline): MNHEY, SMNVEV (reference sequence). V lost 5 bases, J lost 5 bases, and 8 bases stayed unmatched. The length of the CDR3 is 16 residues. The CDR3 nucleotides read TGTGCCAGCAGTCGCTCAACGACTAGCGGGAACAATGAGCAGTTCTTC. Amino acid sequence: CASSRSTTSGNNEQFF.

The V and J genes are TRBV6-5 and TRBJ2-3, with TRBD2 as a possible D gene (6 bases). V was cut by 8 bases and J by 1 base, with 10 bases left in between. The CDR3 spans 13 residues. Germline values: CDR1 MNHEY, CDR2 SVGAGI. The chain's CDR3 is CASRERRTDTQYF. The CDR3 nucleotides read TGTGCCAGCCGGGAGCGGCGCACAGATACGCAGTATTTT.

This clone has just one count. This chain links TRBV5-6 with TRBJ2-6, with a possible D match to TRBD2 (5 bases). The CDR3 covers 18 residues. Trimming removed 0 bases from V and 0 bases from J, with 13 bases in between. CDR1 and CDR2 (germline): SGHDT, YYEEEE. The CDR3 loop is CASSLDGLGVSGANVLTF. The CDR3 DNA reads as TGTGCCAGCAGCTTGGACGGTCTGGGAGTCTCTGGGGCCAACGTCCTGACTTTC.

J is TRBJ2-7 and V is TRBV7-9, with 7 bases identical to TRBD1. V lost 6 bases and J lost 0; bases outside the gene matches: 14. The germline V gene encodes CDR1 SEHNR and CDR2 FQNEAQ (reference sequence). CDR3 size: 17 residues. The CDR3 sequence: CASRPRPGTALSYEQYF. DNA for the CDR3: TGTGCCAGCAGGCCGAGACCTGGGACAGCGCTCTCCTACGAGCAGTACTTC.

CDR3 sequence (DNA): TGTGCCAGCAGCTTAAAAGGGGCCCGCGAGCAGTACTTC. It yields the protein CASSLKGAREQYF. The chain recombines TRBV13 with TRBJ2-7; D is possibly TRBD1 (5 bases). The CDR3 covers 13 residues. The germline gives CDR1 PRHDT, CDR2 FYEKMQ (reference sequence). Between the trimmed V and J ends, which lost 2 bases and 6 bases, there was a span of 11 bases.

This clone was recorded a few times. The chain couples TRBV7-3 to TRBJ2-3; TRBD2 aligns across 11 bases. The germline CDR1 and CDR2 sequences are SGHTA and FQGTGA. The length of the CDR3 is 17 residues. J lost 0 bases, V lost 3 bases, and 5 bases had no gene match. DNA for the CDR3: TGTGCCAGCAGCTTGGGGACTAGCGGACTCAGCACAGATACGCAGTATTTT. It translates to CASSLGTSGLSTDTQYF.

This clone was found once. This rearrangement joins TRBV7-2 to TRBJ2-7, with 12 bases fitting TRBD2. V lost 3 bases, J lost 2 bases, and 5 bases stayed unmatched. The CDR3 is made up of 16 amino acids. The germline CDR1 and CDR2 sequences are SGHTA and FQGNSA. The CDR3 nucleotides read TGTGCCAGCAGCTTTGGCCTAGCGGGAGGGACCTACGAGCAGTACTTC. Residues: CASSFGLAGGTYEQYF. Looking up the rest from reference TRBV7-2 and TRBJ2-7 gives the full variable domain: GAGVSQSPSNKVTEKGKDVELRCDPISGHTALYWYRQSLGQGLEFLIYFQGNSAPDKSGLPSDRFSAERTGGSVSTLTIQRTQQEDSAVYLCASSFGLAGGTYEQYFGPGTRLTVT.

This chain connects TRBV7-2 to TRBJ2-7, with D possibly TRBD2 on 5 matching bases. Deletions cut 0 bases from V and 3 bases from J, with 15 bases between. This CDR3 spans 16 amino acids. Germline-derived CDR1 and CDR2 are SGHTA and FQGNSA. The CDR3 DNA reads as TGTGCCAGCAGCTTAGCGATAGTAGCGTTGAACTACGAGCAGTACTTC. Translated: CASSLAIVALNYEQYF. The full variable domain, rest sourced from reference TRBV7-2 and TRBJ2-7, is GAGVSQSPSNKVTEKGKDVELRCDPISGHTALYWYRQSLGQGLEFLIYFQGNSAPDKSGLPSDRFSAERTGGSVSTLTIQRTQQEDSAVYLCASSLAIVALNYEQYFGPGTRLTVT.

This chain joins TRBV30 and TRBJ1-6, with 7 bases that match TRBD1. This CDR3 is built from 13 residues. V was clipped by 4 bases and J by 5 bases; unmatched bases: 2. Germline lookup yields CDR1 GTSNPN and CDR2 SVGIG (reference sequence). The CDR3 spells CAWMGQNNSPLHF. The CDR3 coding sequence is TGTGCCTGGATGGGACAGAATAATTCACCCCTCCACTTT.

The V and J genes are TRBV7-9 and TRBJ2-7, with 10 positions matching TRBD2. Per germline, CDR1 SEHNR and CDR2 FQNEAQ (reference sequence). The CDR3 is 14 residues long. Trimming removed 1 base from V and 6 bases from J; junction bases left unmatched: 3. The CDR3, as DNA: TGTGCCAGCAGCTTAGACGGGACTAGCGCCGAGCAGTACTTC. Protein product: CASSLDGTSAEQYF.

The V gene is TRBV28, the J gene TRBJ2-1; 9 nucleotides align to TRBD2. V lost 2 bases and J lost 9; bases outside the gene matches: 5. The CDR3 runs to 14 residues. The germline gives CDR1 MDHEN, CDR2 SYDVKM. Here the CDR3 DNA reads TGTGCCAGCAGTTTAATTTTAGCGGGAGCTGAGCAGTTCTTC. As protein: CASSLILAGAEQFF.